A selection of T cell receptor beta chains follows, all from one sample in a study of control samples from healthy donors and cancer patients. TCRdb's copy holds only in-frame clones and misses some; the assay was immunoSEQ multiplex PCR. The table includes approximately 100,000 clones, 85% to 90% detected once. Sequenced sample: PBMCs. The receptors here all came from a man aged 55 to 69 with lung cancer. CDR3s include the opening cysteine and the closing phenylalanine or tryptophan. The D gene is left open where the match is weak. Size is stated for part of the rows, as once, few or many counts, or as a class when the clone is expanded.

-,TRBV5-1,TRBD1,TRBJ1-2,TGCGCCAGCAGCTGGACACAGGGGGCTTATGGCTACACCTTC,CASSWTQGAYGYTF
few,TRBV10-3,TRBD1,TRBJ2-7,TGTGCCATCAGCAACAGGGGGAACGACGAGCAGTACTTC,CAISNRGNDEQYF
few,TRBV7-6,-,TRBJ1-6,TGTGCCAGCAGCTTAGAATATAATTCACCCCTCCACTTT,CASSLEYNSPLHF
-,TRBV4-1,-,TRBJ1-1,TGCGCCAGCAGCCAACAAACAGGAATGAACACTGAAGCTTTCTTT,CASSQQTGMNTEAFF
-,TRBV12-3/TRBV12-4,-,TRBJ2-2,TGTGCCAGCGATCTGGTCGGCGAAGAGCTGTTTTTT,CASDLVGEELFF
-,TRBV5-4,-,TRBJ1-6,TGTGCCAGCTCACGGGACTCGTCCTTTTATAATTCACCCCTCCACTTT,CASSRDSSFYNSPLHF
-,TRBV6-5,-,TRBJ1-2,TGTGCCAGCCATACAGGGATCGAGATATGGTATGGCTACACCTTC,CASHTGIEIWYGYTF
-,TRBV24-1,-,TRBJ1-1,TGTGCCACCGCAAGCGGAGGGGCCCACACTGAAGCTTTCTTT,CATASGGAHTEAFF
-,TRBV6-4,-,TRBJ2-3,TGTGCCAGCAGTGACGAGATTTATTCTAGCACAGATACGCAGTATTTT,CASSDEIYSSTDTQYF
-,TRBV30,TRBD1,TRBJ1-2,TGTGCCTGGAGTATGGACAGGGCTGGCTATGGCTACACCTTC,CAWSMDRAGYGYTF
-,TRBV7-2,TRBD1,TRBJ1-5,TGTGCCAGCAGCTTAGCGGGGACAGGGGGCGGTCAGCCCCAGCATTTT,CASSLAGTGGGQPQHF
few,TRBV18,TRBD1,TRBJ1-5,TGTGCCAGCTCATCCACAGGGGGCAATCAGCCCCAGCATTTT,CASSSTGGNQPQHF
-,TRBV5-1,-,TRBJ1-4,TGCGCCAGCAGCTTCGCACAGGGAAAGGAAAAACTGTTTTTT,CASSFAQGKEKLFF
-,TRBV7-2,-,TRBJ2-5,TGTGCCAGCAGCTTAGCGGGAGTAGGGATTCAAGAGACCCAGTACTTC,CASSLAGVGIQETQYF
-,TRBV10-1,-,TRBJ1-2,TGCGCCAGCAGTGAGAGACAGAACTATGGCTACACCTTC,CASSERQNYGYTF
-,TRBV27,TRBD1,TRBJ1-1,TGTGCCAGCAGTCGAGTAGGACAGGGAAATGAAGCTTTCTTT,CASSRVGQGNEAFF
-,TRBV7-9,-,TRBJ1-4,TGTGCCAGCAGCTTAACAGGGTCAACTAATGAAAAACTGTTTTTT,CASSLTGSTNEKLFF
-,TRBV12-3/TRBV12-4,-,TRBJ1-6,TGTGCCAGCAGTTCTATATCCTATTCACCCCTCCACTTT,CASSSISYSPLHF
-,TRBV28,TRBD1,TRBJ1-3,TGTGCCACAGGTTCTGGGGACAGGGGGCAAGGTGGAAACACCATATATTTT,CATGSGDRGQGGNTIYF
-,TRBV12-5,TRBD1,TRBJ2-3,TGTGCTAGTGGTTTGGCACAGGGGGTTATTACGGATACGCAGTATTTT,CASGLAQGVITDTQYF
-,TRBV12-5,-,TRBJ2-3,TGTGCTAGTGGGCGAGCTCCAGACGGGCACGCACCCGGAGATACGCAGTATTTT,CASGRAPDGHAPGDTQYF
-,TRBV7-9,-,TRBJ1-1,TGTGCCAGCAGCTCCCAGGGGAACACTGAAGCTTTCTTT,CASSSQGNTEAFF
-,TRBV7-9,-,TRBJ2-2,TGTGCCAGCAGCTTAGGCTTGGCAGGGGATACCGGGGAGCTGTTTTTT,CASSLGLAGDTGELFF
-,TRBV30,TRBD1,TRBJ2-5,TGTGCCTGGGGGCCCGGGACAGGGGTTTGGGAGACCCAGTACTTC,CAWGPGTGVWETQYF
-,TRBV3-1/TRBV3-2,-,TRBJ1-4,TGTGCCAGCAGCCAAGCCAGGGCCGCAACTAATGAAAAACTGTTTTTT,CASSQARAATNEKLFF
-,TRBV27,-,TRBJ1-5,TGTGCCAGCAGTTTATCAAGGAACGATCAGCCCCAGCATTTT,CASSLSRNDQPQHF
few,TRBV20-1,-,TRBJ1-1,TGCAGTGCTAGACGGGACTGGGCTTTCTTT,CSARRDWAFF
-,TRBV3-1/TRBV3-2,-,TRBJ1-1,TGTGCCAGCAGCAAGAGTGCAGCCAAGAACACTGAAGCTTTCTTT,CASSKSAAKNTEAFF
-,TRBV30,TRBD1,TRBJ2-5,TGTGCCTGGAGTCGGGGACAGACACAAGAGACCCAGTACTTC,CAWSRGQTQETQYF
-,TRBV7-9,-,TRBJ1-1,TGTGCCAGCAGCCACATCGGGAATGAGGAGGCTTTCTTT,CASSHIGNEEAFF
-,TRBV3-1/TRBV3-2,-,TRBJ1-1,TGTGCCAGCAGCCATACCGGGAAAACAATTGAAGCTTTCTTT,CASSHTGKTIEAFF
-,TRBV18,-,TRBJ1-3,TGTGCCAGCTCACCCTCAGATGGAAACACCATATATTTT,CASSPSDGNTIYF
-,TRBV5-1,-,TRBJ2-5,TGCGCCAGCAGCTTGTGGGGTGAAGAGACCCAGTACTTC,CASSLWGEETQYF
-,TRBV13,-,TRBJ1-3,TGTGCCAGCAGCTTTGACAGAAACACCATATATTTT,CASSFDRNTIYF
once,TRBV30,-,TRBJ1-5,TGTGCCTGGAGTGCGGGACCAGGGAGCAATCAGCCCCAGCATTTT,CAWSAGPGSNQPQHF
few,TRBV6-4,-,TRBJ1-2,TGTGCCAGCAGTGACCTTTCCGAGGGGGGTGGCTACACCTTC,CASSDLSEGGGYTF
once,TRBV2,TRBD1,TRBJ2-7,TGTGCCAGCAGTTATGGACAGGGCGCCTACGAGCAGTACTTC,CASSYGQGAYEQYF
-,TRBV29-1,-,TRBJ1-5,TGCAGCGTTGGGGGTAGGAATCAGCCCCAGCATTTT,CSVGGRNQPQHF
-,TRBV7-3,-,TRBJ2-2,TGTGCCAGCAGCTTCCAGGAGGGCGGGGAGCTGTTTTTT,CASSFQEGGELFF
-,TRBV7-8,-,TRBJ1-1,TGTGCCAGCAGCTTAGTGGGGACTCAAGCTTTCTTT,CASSLVGTQAFF